This TCR beta chain was profiled in a study of yellow fever vaccine responses in identical twins. TCRdb reanalysed the RT-PCR reads using MiXCR and keeps one entry per CDR3 protein. Of approximately 3,000 distinct CDR3 sequences listed, roughly nine tenths are singletons. Concerning this clonotype: What it recognizes is unknown. Germline is not matched at one junction end, which may reflect a read error.

CDR1 and CDR2 (germline): SSHAT, FNYEAQ (reference sequence). The CDR3 length is 13 residues. Whole-study findings and limits: A vaccine T cell response that seemed partly convergent and partly personalized was reported in twins.

This chain links TRBV7-7 with TRBJ2-4, with D perhaps matching TRBD1 or TRBD2 (6 bases each). The receptor was derived from a woman under 30 who received the yellow fever vaccine. The sample consisted of T cells from blood (PBMCs), unsorted or a sorted subset (not recorded which), taken before or after yellow fever vaccination (not recorded which). DNA for the CDR3: TGTGCTAGCAGCCCTGAGAGGGGGGACATTCAGTACTTC. This sequence encodes CASSPERGDIQYF.